In this sample, the clone carrying this T cell receptor (beta chain) turned up many times. TCRdb reanalysed the RT-PCR reads using MiXCR and keeps one entry per CDR3 protein. The sample lists 650,000 to 800,000 distinct CDR3 sequences, 12% to 15% occurring once. After removal of 5 bases from V and 4 bases from J, the junction contained 9 bases not matched to a gene. CDR3 size: 17 residues. CDR1 is DFQATT and CDR2 is SNEGSKA in the germline V gene (reference sequence). Sequenced sample: memory CD4+ T cells from blood. V gene TRBV20-1 combines with J gene TRBJ2-2, with 14 bases identical to TRBD2. This TCR came from a female donor in good health, serving as a healthy control. The CDR3 DNA follows: TGCAGTGCTTATCAAATAGGACTAGCGGGAGGCACCGGGGAGCTGTTTTTT. Translation: CSAYQIGLAGGTGELFF.